The present T cell receptor beta chain was sequenced within a study of T cell repertoires in cytomegalovirus infection. Study-level information: The public TCR beta signatures pointed to both CMV infection and matching HLA type. Points from the study as a whole: HLA-C-restricted CMV-specific TCR beta clonotypes were dominant in the ex vivo response.

Concerning this clonotype itself: Its target is unknown.

Germline V CDR1 and CDR2: SGHTA, FQGNSA. CDR3 size: 15 residues. V trimming: 5 bases; J trimming: 3 bases; junction bases outside the gene matches: 10. MiXCR, run by TCRdb on the reads, gives a single entry per CDR3 protein. The repertoire holds 50,000 to 65,000 distinct CDR3 sequences, with 20% to 25% as singletons. This specimen was CD8+ T cells from cultured PBMCs, taken from culture after CMV antigen stimulation. The V call is TRBV7-2, the J call TRBJ2-7, with 7 bases identical to TRBD2. The clonotype originates from a human donor in good health (CMV status not recorded). Some clones in this sample may be carry-over from other donors' samples. CDR3 DNA: TGTGCCAGCAGCCCCAGCGTAGCGGGCGTCTACGAGCAGTACTTC. This gives the protein CASSPSVAGVYEQYF. Drawing the rest from reference TRBV7-2 and TRBJ2-7, the complete variable domain is GAGVSQSPSNKVTEKGKDVELRCDPISGHTALYWYRQSLGQGLEFLIYFQGNSAPDKSGLPSDRFSAERTGGSVSTLTIQRTQQEDSAVYLCASSPSVAGVYEQYFGPGTRLTVT.